The 27 T cell receptor beta chains reported below all come from one sample, sequenced in a study of cytomegalovirus exposure and HLA in healthy donors (dated by TCRdb to 2016 to 2017). Library preparation used the immunoSEQ multiplex PCR assay. TCRdb provides this immuneACCESS table in a form limited to in-frame rearrangements. Some clones are lacking; in checked studies, under half of them reflect an unresolved V gene, and why the rest are absent is not known. Here the sample has about 170,000 clones; under 90% occur a single time. The ten largest account for 10% of the sample. Sample: PBMCs. These receptors were taken from a woman aged 18-35 years in good health and CMV-seropositive.

The chain employs TRBV7-3 and TRBJ1-1, with 8 bases matching TRBD1. Germline V lookup: CDR1 SGHTA, CDR2 FQGTGA. The trim removed 4 bases at V and 0 bases at J, leaving 1 base unmatched. The CDR3 runs to 14 residues. CDR3 bases: TGTGCCAGCAGCTCGACAGGGGTGAACACTGAAGCTTTCTTT. The encoded protein is CASSSTGVNTEAFF.

The chain has TRBV19 and TRBJ2-5; TRBD2 is a possible D gene (6 bases). The ends were cut back, 9 bases at V and 5 bases at J, with 16 bases in the middle. The CDR3 is 13 residues long. Germline V gene lookup returns CDR1 LNHDA and CDR2 SQIVND (reference sequence). The CDR3 sequence: CASSAGFLETQYF. For the CDR3, the DNA is TGTGCCAGCTCCGCGGGGTTTTTGGAGACCCAGTACTTC.

The CDR3, as DNA: TGTGCCAGCTCACCACGGAGCTCCTACGAGCAGTACTTC. It is translated as CASSPRSSYEQYF. The chain carries TRBV18 and TRBJ2-7; D not resolved. This CDR3 has 13 residues. The V end was cut by 1 base, the J end by 0 bases, with 4 bases between. Germline V lookup: CDR1 KGHSH, CDR2 LQKENI.

The V gene is TRBV6-1, the J gene TRBJ2-1, with 10 bases matching TRBD2. The CDR3 totals 15 residues. Germline lookup yields CDR1 MNHNS and CDR2 SASEGT. Trimming at V came to 5 bases and at J to 5 bases, leaving 6 bases not matched to a gene. CDR3 protein: CASSLTSGIDNEQFF. CDR3 coding DNA: TGTGCCAGCAGTTTAACTAGCGGGATTGACAATGAGCAGTTCTTC.

This clone has only one observation. The V gene is TRBV27, the J gene TRBJ1-1; D is perhaps TRBD1 (6 bases). Trimming shortened V by 3 bases and J by 4 bases, and 12 bases separated the two germline ends. The length of the CDR3 is 14 residues. The germline V gene has CDR1 MNHEY and CDR2 SMNVEV (reference sequence). The chain's CDR3 is CASSLPQGCTEAFF. As DNA, the CDR3 is TGTGCCAGCAGTTTGCCCCAGGGGTGCACTGAAGCTTTCTTT.

The CDR3 region is CASGGAFGNYGYTF. The CDR3 DNA reads TGTGCTAGCGGGGGGGCATTTGGTAACTATGGCTACACCTTC. This chain connects TRBV12-5 to TRBJ1-2; D might be TRBD1 (6 bases). The CDR3 runs to 14 residues. V was clipped by 9 bases and J by 1 base, with 15 bases between them. In germline, CDR1 is LGHNT, CDR2 FRNRAP. The entire variable domain, with the rest obtained from reference TRBV12-5 and TRBJ1-2, is as follows: DARVTQTPRHKVTEMGQEVTMRCQPILGHNTVFWYRQTMMQGLELLAYFRNRAPLDDSGMPKDRFSAEMPDATLATLKIQPSEPRDSAVYFCASGGAFGNYGYTFGSGTRLTVV.

This clone was seen a few times. V and J are TRBV6-1 and TRBJ2-1, with 7 bases matching TRBD1. CDR3 length equals 13 residues. Germline V gene sequence: CDR1 MNHNS, CDR2 SASEGT. V dropped 5 bases and J dropped 10; count of bases not matched to a gene: 8. The CDR3 reads CASSSYRGEEQFF. The CDR3 bases are TGTGCCAGCAGTTCCTACAGGGGAGAGGAGCAGTTCTTC.

The rearrangement uses TRBV18 and TRBJ1-1; no clear D. Between the trimmed V and J ends, which lost 2 bases and 4 bases, there was a span of 8 bases. Looked up from germline, CDR1 is KGHSH and CDR2 is LQKENI. The CDR3 has 13 residues. In DNA form, the CDR3 reads TGTGCCAGCTCACCAAGGCAGGCCACTGAAGCTTTCTTT. Amino acid sequence: CASSPRQATEAFF.

CDR3 DNA sequence: TGTGCCAGCAGCTTGAGGACTAGCGGGAGGGGCAATGAGCAGTTCTTC. Translation: CASSLRTSGRGNEQFF. The chain carries TRBV5-6 and TRBJ2-1; the match to TRBD2 covers 15 bases. Unmatched junction bases numbered 2, after V lost 1 base and J lost 6 bases. The germline V gene encodes CDR1 SGHDT and CDR2 YYEEEE. The length of the CDR3 is 16 residues.

V and J are TRBV7-6 and TRBJ1-1, with 9 bases aligning to TRBD1. V lost 4 bases to trimming and J lost 4 bases; unmatched junction nucleotides: 7. CDR1 SGHVS and CDR2 FNYEAQ come from the germline V gene. CDR3 length: 15 residues. In DNA form, the CDR3 reads TGTGCCAGCAGCTGGTCGGGACAGGGAACCACTGAAGCTTTCTTT. Protein: CASSWSGQGTTEAFF. The whole variable domain, filled in from reference TRBV7-6 and TRBJ1-1, reads GAGVSQSPRYKVTKRGQDVALRCDPISGHVSLYWYRQALGQGPEFLTYFNYEAQQDKSGLPNDRFSAERPEGSISTLTIQRTEQRDSAMYRCASSWSGQGTTEAFFGQGTRLTVV.

V and J are TRBV19 and TRBJ2-7; D is perhaps TRBD2 (6 bases). The germline V gene encodes CDR1 LNHDA and CDR2 SQIVND (reference sequence). CDR3 length: 12 amino acids. V lost 4 bases, J lost 4 bases, and 8 bases lay in between. DNA for the CDR3: TGTGCCAGTAGTAGGGACTGGTACGAGCAGTACTTC. Translated: CASSRDWYEQYF. Variable domain in full (rest from reference TRBV19 and TRBJ2-7): DGGITQSPKYLFRKEGQNVTLSCEQNLNHDAMYWYRQDPGQGLRLIYYSQIVNDFQKGDIAEGYSVSREKKESFPLTVTSAQKNPTAFYLCASSRDWYEQYFGPGTRLTVT.

This chain links TRBV4-2 with TRBJ1-2, with D unresolved. Germline CDR1 is LGHNA and CDR2 is YNFKEQ. Trimming took off 0 bases at V and 2 bases at J, with 10 bases between the two ends. The CDR3 sequence is 15 residues long. CDR3 protein: CASSQEPGRNYGYTF. DNA of the CDR3: TGTGCCAGCAGCCAAGAACCCGGGAGGAACTATGGCTACACCTTC.

The rearrangement uses TRBV5-6 and TRBJ2-3; D is ambiguous. The CDR3 contains 15 residues. The ends were cut back, 4 bases at V and 1 base at J, with 13 bases in the middle. Germline V gene lookup returns CDR1 SGHDT and CDR2 YYEEEE. The CDR3 loop is CASSRWVEGTDTQYF. The CDR3 DNA follows: TGTGCCAGCAGCCGTTGGGTCGAGGGCACAGATACGCAGTATTTT.

J is TRBJ2-1 and V is TRBV9; weak D call: TRBD1 (6 bases). Germline assignment: CDR1 SGDLS and CDR2 YYNGEE. Trimming took off 0 bases at V and 8 bases at J, with 15 bases between the two ends. The CDR3 length is 15 residues. The CDR3 protein is CASSVEGDPRDEQFF. CDR3 in DNA: TGTGCCAGCAGCGTAGAGGGGGACCCAAGGGATGAGCAGTTCTTC.

This CDR3 reads CASSMDQGAFGYTF. Here the CDR3 DNA reads TGTGCCAGTAGTATGGATCAGGGGGCGTTTGGCTACACCTTC. This chain uses TRBV19 with TRBJ1-2; 8 positions agree with TRBD1. The CDR3 runs 14 residues. CDR1 and CDR2 (germline): LNHDA, SQIVND (reference sequence). The ends lost 3 bases at V and 7 bases at J; junction bases unmatched: 7.

V is TRBV27 and J is TRBJ1-1; D ambiguous. The V gene lost 3 bases and the J gene lost 0 bases, with 8 bases spanning the gap. This CDR3 spans 14 amino acids. Germline V gene data show CDR1 as MNHEY and CDR2 as SMNVEV (reference sequence). The CDR3 is CASSLEYLNTEAFF. Written as DNA, the CDR3 is TGTGCCAGCAGTTTGGAGTATCTGAACACTGAAGCTTTCTTT.

The V gene is TRBV2, the J gene TRBJ2-1; the match to TRBD1 covers 7 bases. V dropped 6 bases and J dropped 4; count of bases not matched to a gene: 6. From germline, CDR1 is SNHLY and CDR2 FYNNEI. The CDR3 contains 14 residues. This CDR3 is CASRSRTGYNEQFF. For the CDR3, the DNA is TGTGCCAGCAGAAGTCGGACAGGTTACAATGAGCAGTTCTTC.

The rearrangement uses TRBV27 and TRBJ2-7, with D possibly TRBD1 on 7 matching bases. Germline lookup yields CDR1 MNHEY and CDR2 SMNVEV (reference sequence). Trimming cost V 6 bases and J 6 bases, with 24 bases left between them. The CDR3 is 16 amino acids. CDR3 loop: CASSLALDHRGGEQYF. CDR3 nucleotides: TGTGCCAGCAGCCTAGCGCTAGACCACAGGGGAGGCGAGCAGTACTTC.

V and J are TRBV7-2 and TRBJ2-7; D perhaps matches TRBD2 (5 bases). Germline loops: CDR1 SGHTA, CDR2 FQGNSA. V was clipped by 1 base and J by 4 bases, with 17 bases between them. The CDR3 contains 16 residues. This CDR3 reads CASSLDNRGYGYEQYF. The CDR3 DNA is TGTGCCAGCAGCTTAGATAATAGAGGGTATGGATACGAGCAGTACTTC.

In DNA form, the CDR3 reads TGTGCCAGCAGCGCCAGACAGGGGAGCACAGATACGCAGTATTTT. This gives the protein CASSARQGSTDTQYF. This sequence joins TRBV9 and TRBJ2-3, with TRBD1 matching over 8 bases. From germline, CDR1 is SGDLS and CDR2 YYNGEE. This CDR3 is 15 amino acids long. The V segment lost 3 bases and the J segment 0 bases; nucleotides outside the gene matches: 3.

This clone was counted only a few times. The sample holds other DNA sequences that translate to the same CDR3. The chain joins TRBV19 to TRBJ2-3, with 10 positions matching TRBD1. With 8 bases clipped from V and 3 bases from J, the junction kept 2 bases outside the gene matches. There are 13 residues in the CDR3. Per germline, CDR1 LNHDA and CDR2 SQIVND (reference sequence). The CDR3 region is CASRTGGTDTQYF. DNA for the CDR3: TGTGCCAGTCGGACAGGGGGGACAGATACGCAGTATTTT. The entire variable domain, with the rest obtained from reference TRBV19 and TRBJ2-3, is as follows: DGGITQSPKYLFRKEGQNVTLSCEQNLNHDAMYWYRQDPGQGLRLIYYSQIVNDFQKGDIAEGYSVSREKKESFPLTVTSAQKNPTAFYLCASRTGGTDTQYFGPGTRLTVL.

V and J are TRBV27 and TRBJ1-5; 10 bases agree with TRBD1. This CDR3 is built from 16 residues. V gave up 3 bases and J gave up 7 bases; unmatched junction bases: 9. CDR1 and CDR2 from the germline V gene are MNHEY and SMNVEV (reference sequence). Written as DNA, the CDR3 is TGTGCCAGCAGTTTGATCGGGACAGGGGAAGGGCAGCCCCAGCATTTT. Translated, it gives CASSLIGTGEGQPQHF.

The CDR3: CSVDRQTPYGYTF. The DNA for the CDR3 is TGCAGCGTTGATCGACAGACCCCTTATGGCTACACCTTC. The rearrangement uses TRBV29-1 and TRBJ1-2; D is perhaps TRBD1 (5 bases). The CDR3 totals 13 residues. Germline V lookup: CDR1 SQVTM, CDR2 ANQGSEA. V was trimmed by 3 bases and J by 5 bases, leaving 13 bases between them.

V usage is TRBV5-1 and J usage is TRBJ2-2; the D gene is possibly TRBD1 (5 bases). Germline CDR1 is SGHRS and CDR2 is YFSETQ. V lost 4 bases, J lost 1 base, and 14 bases lay in between. There are 16 residues in the CDR3. The DNA of the CDR3 is TGCGCCAGCAGCCCCGTGGTGGGGCAGAACACCGGGGAGCTGTTTTTT. Amino acid sequence: CASSPVVGQNTGELFF.

The rearrangement uses TRBV7-3 and TRBJ2-7; D gene unclear. Germline values: CDR1 SGHTA, CDR2 FQGTGA. The CDR3 sequence is 13 residues long. Deletions cut 5 bases from V and 0 bases from J, with 8 bases between. Written as DNA, the CDR3 is TGTGCCAGCAGCCTAATTAACTCCTACGAGCAGTACTTC. Encoded protein: CASSLINSYEQYF.

The V call is TRBV11-2, the J call TRBJ2-7; no clear D. The V end was cut by 0 bases, the J end by 1 base, with 10 bases between. The germline gives CDR1 SGHAT, CDR2 FQNNGV. This CDR3 is 15 amino acids long. The CDR3 is CASSLEYTQSYEQYF. The CDR3 DNA is TGTGCCAGCAGCTTAGAGTACACACAATCCTACGAGCAGTACTTC.

The V gene is TRBV2, the J gene TRBJ1-1, with 7 bases lining up with TRBD1. From germline, CDR1 is SNHLY and CDR2 FYNNEI. The ends lost 8 bases at V and 0 bases at J; junction bases unmatched: 6. There are 14 residues in the CDR3. CDR3 residues: CASVPGGMNTEAFF. DNA of the CDR3: TGTGCCAGCGTTCCAGGGGGGATGAACACTGAAGCTTTCTTT.